This T cell receptor beta chain was sequenced in a study of T-cell reconstitution after alpha-beta-depleted transplantation in children. Findings and caveats of the study: A year had passed since transplant, and T-cell counts and diversity by then came mostly from newly produced T cells.

Germline V CDR1 and CDR2: MNHEY, SMNVEV (reference sequence). There are 13 residues in the CDR3. J gave up 2 bases and V 8 bases, and 5 bases lay outside the gene matches. Note on this clonotype: Its antigen is still unknown.

Construction of the TCRbeta library involved unique molecular identifiers. TCRdb used MiXCR to reprocess the PCR reads, holding one entry per CDR3 protein. The data hold a few hundred thousand distinct CDR3 sequences, with around 27% observed a single time. The rearrangement joins TRBV27 to TRBJ2-7, with 8 bases lining up with TRBD2. This clonotype was sampled from a boy younger than two with Wiskott-Aldrich syndrome, due to receive a stem cell transplant. Source: PBMCs, taken before TCRalphabeta/CD19-depleted stem cell transplant. In DNA, the CDR3 is TGTGCCAGCGCGCGGGGACTAGCCTACGAGCAGTACTTC. This translates into CASARGLAYEQYF.